These T cell receptor beta chains were read from a single sample in a study of shared clonotypes between healthy human individuals. Assay used: immunoSEQ multiplex PCR; TCRdb lists only in-frame clones, some missing. The data hold approximately 470,000 clones, with over 70% observed a single time. The specimen was PBMCs. These receptors all stem from a middle-aged woman in good health. Some clones in this sample may be carry-over from other donors' samples. Each CDR3 is given with its conserved first and last residue. D genes are given only for firm matches. Only some rows state a clone size, as once, few, many or a class for expanded clones.

>TRBD1|.|TRBV29-1|TRBJ1-1
TGCAGCGTCGACAGGGTGCACACTGAAGCTTTCTTT
CSVDRVHTEAFF
>.|.|TRBV11-2|TRBJ1-5
TGTGCCAGCAGCCCACAGGGCAATCAGCCCCAGCATTTT
CASSPQGNQPQHF
>TRBD1|.|TRBV29-1|TRBJ1-3
TGCAGCGTTTCCCCGGGACAGGGGCCTGGAAACACCATATATTTT
CSVSPGQGPGNTIYF
>.|.|TRBV19|TRBJ1-4
TGTGCCAGTAGTATGGTCGGGTTACAGGGAGGAGGTGAAAAACTGTTTTTT
CASSMVGLQGGGEKLFF
>.|.|TRBV19|TRBJ2-6
TGTGCCAGTAGTATGGGTCGATGGCCCTCCACTACTGGGGCCAACGTCCTGACTTTC
CASSMGRWPSTTGANVLTF
>.|.|TRBV27|TRBJ2-6
TGTGCCAGCAGTTTAGTAGGGGACCCTGGGGCCAACGTCCTGACTTTC
CASSLVGDPGANVLTF
>TRBD2|.|TRBV27|TRBJ2-1
TGTGCCAGCAGTCCACGCTCAGGGACTAGCGGGACAATCTCCTACAATGAGCAGTTCTTC
CASSPRSGTSGTISYNEQFF
>.|.|TRBV19|TRBJ2-7
TGTGCCAGTAGTTGGAGCACCACCGGCTCCTACGAGCAGTACTTC
CASSWSTTGSYEQYF
>.|.|TRBV19|TRBJ1-1
TGTGCCAGTAGTACTGGGCCTCAGAACACTGAAGCTTTCTTT
CASSTGPQNTEAFF
>TRBD2|once|TRBV4-1|TRBJ2-7
TGCGCCAGCAGCCCTGGCGGGGGGTTGGGTGAGCAGTACTTC
CASSPGGGLGEQYF
>TRBD1|once|TRBV19|TRBJ1-4
TGTGCCAGTAGTATAGGGGGACAGGGGATTAGGGAAAAACTGTTTTTT
CASSIGGQGIREKLFF
>TRBD2|.|TRBV7-3|TRBJ2-1
TGTGCCAGCAGCTTAGGAGGGAGGGACAATGAGCAGTTCTTC
CASSLGGRDNEQFF
>.|.|TRBV7-8|TRBJ2-3
TGTGCCAGCAGCTTAGTAGAAGATACGCAGTATTTT
CASSLVEDTQYF
>.|once|TRBV25-1|TRBJ2-2
TGTGCCAGCAGTGAAGGGCAGGGGTATCCCGGGGAGCTGTTTTTT
CASSEGQGYPGELFF
>.|.|TRBV2|TRBJ1-1
TGTGCCAGCAGGAAAAAGCGGGGGGTCGAGAACACTGAAGCTTTCTTT
CASRKKRGVENTEAFF
>TRBD1|.|TRBV9|TRBJ2-1
TGTGCCAGCAGCGCCAGGGACAGCTCCTACAATGAGCAGTTCTTC
CASSARDSSYNEQFF
>.|many|TRBV5-1|TRBJ2-1
TGCGCCAGCAGATCACACGACCGGGAACAGAATGAGCAGTTCTTC
CASRSHDREQNEQFF
>.|.|TRBV6-1|TRBJ1-5
TGTGCCAGCAGTGAGTTGTTTGGTCAGCCCCAGCATTTT
CASSELFGQPQHF
>.|.|TRBV6-5|TRBJ2-2
TGTGCCAGCAGAAAGACAGGGACTAACACCGGGGAGCTGTTTTTT
CASRKTGTNTGELFF
>TRBD2|.|TRBV27|TRBJ2-1
TGTGCCAGCACGGGGACTAGCGGATACAATGAGCAGTTCTTC
CASTGTSGYNEQFF
>.|.|TRBV14|TRBJ1-3
TGTGCCAGCAGCCAAGTTGGAAACACCATATATTTT
CASSQVGNTIYF
>.|.|TRBV28|TRBJ2-7
TGTGCCAGCAGTTTATCAGGGGGACTTGGCTACGAGCAGTACTTC
CASSLSGGLGYEQYF
>.|.|TRBV7-6|TRBJ1-1
TGTGCCAGCAGCCGGAACACTGAAGCTTTCTTT
CASSRNTEAFF
>TRBD2|.|TRBV5-4|TRBJ2-1
TGTGCCAGCAGCGTTAGCGGGAGGGCCGGGGATGAGCAGTTCTTC
CASSVSGRAGDEQFF
>.|.|TRBV7-2|TRBJ1-5
TGTGCCAGCAGCTTACAGGACGGACATCATCAGCCCCAGCATTTT
CASSLQDGHHQPQHF
>.|.|TRBV10-3|TRBJ1-1
TGTGCCATCAGTGACCCAGGGCCCGAGACTGAAGCTTTCTTT
CAISDPGPETEAFF
>.|.|TRBV18|TRBJ1-2
TGTGCCAGCTCGGAGGGATCAAACTATGGCTACACCTTC
CASSEGSNYGYTF
>TRBD1|.|TRBV19|TRBJ2-4
TGTGCCAGTAGTATAGGGGACAGGGTGTACTTC
CASSIGDRVYF
>.|.|TRBV9|TRBJ1-2
TGTGCCAGCAGCGTAGATGTTGGACAGAACCTCTATGGCTACACCTTC
CASSVDVGQNLYGYTF
>TRBD1|.|TRBV18|TRBJ1-1
TGTGCCAGCTCACCAAGGGACAGGGCGGGAAACACTGAAGCTTTCTTT
CASSPRDRAGNTEAFF
>.|.|TRBV11-1|TRBJ1-2
TGTGCCAGCAGCTCGAGGGCTGGCGGCTATGGCTACACCTTC
CASSSRAGGYGYTF
>TRBD2|.|TRBV28|TRBJ2-5
TGTGCCAGCAGTTTAAAGGGACTAGCGGGAAGAGAGACCCAGTACTTC
CASSLKGLAGRETQYF
>TRBD1|.|TRBV4-1|TRBJ1-5
TGCGCCAGCAGCCCGGGACAGAGTCGGGGCCGGCATCAGCCCCAGCATTTT
CASSPGQSRGRHQPQHF
>.|.|TRBV10-2|TRBJ2-6
TGCGCCAGCAGTGAGCCTTGGGGGTCTGGGGCCAACGTCCTGACTTTC
CASSEPWGSGANVLTF
>TRBD2|few|TRBV10-2|TRBJ2-1
TGCGCCAGCAGGATTAGCGGGAGTGGAAATGAGCAGTTCTTC
CASRISGSGNEQFF
>.|.|TRBV2|TRBJ1-2
TGTGCCAGCAGTGAAGCGGGAAACAGGGCAGGTGGCTACACCTTC
CASSEAGNRAGGYTF
>TRBD1|once|TRBV9|TRBJ2-2
TGTGCCAGCAGCGCCCCGGGACAGGGGATGGCCGGGGAGCTGTTTTTT
CASSAPGQGMAGELFF
>TRBD1|.|TRBV28|TRBJ1-4
TGTGCCAGCAGTCCCATGGCAGGGGGCAAACCCGGGGTCCTCGAAAAACTGTTTTTT
CASSPMAGGKPGVLEKLFF
>.|many|TRBV10-3|TRBJ2-4
TGTGCCATCAGTGAGTCGGGATTAATCTTAGCCAAAAACATTCAGTACTTC
CAISESGLILAKNIQYF
>.|.|TRBV28|TRBJ2-3
TGTGCCAGCAGCCCGGGGCCGCTCACAGATACGCAGTATTTT
CASSPGPLTDTQYF
>.|.|TRBV27|TRBJ1-1
TGTGCCAGCAAGGCAAGAGAGACAGGGAACACTGAAGCTTTCTTT
CASKARETGNTEAFF
>.|.|TRBV11-2|TRBJ2-2
TGTGCCAGCAGCACACCAACGAAAGACCCAACCGGGGAGCTGTTTTTT
CASSTPTKDPTGELFF